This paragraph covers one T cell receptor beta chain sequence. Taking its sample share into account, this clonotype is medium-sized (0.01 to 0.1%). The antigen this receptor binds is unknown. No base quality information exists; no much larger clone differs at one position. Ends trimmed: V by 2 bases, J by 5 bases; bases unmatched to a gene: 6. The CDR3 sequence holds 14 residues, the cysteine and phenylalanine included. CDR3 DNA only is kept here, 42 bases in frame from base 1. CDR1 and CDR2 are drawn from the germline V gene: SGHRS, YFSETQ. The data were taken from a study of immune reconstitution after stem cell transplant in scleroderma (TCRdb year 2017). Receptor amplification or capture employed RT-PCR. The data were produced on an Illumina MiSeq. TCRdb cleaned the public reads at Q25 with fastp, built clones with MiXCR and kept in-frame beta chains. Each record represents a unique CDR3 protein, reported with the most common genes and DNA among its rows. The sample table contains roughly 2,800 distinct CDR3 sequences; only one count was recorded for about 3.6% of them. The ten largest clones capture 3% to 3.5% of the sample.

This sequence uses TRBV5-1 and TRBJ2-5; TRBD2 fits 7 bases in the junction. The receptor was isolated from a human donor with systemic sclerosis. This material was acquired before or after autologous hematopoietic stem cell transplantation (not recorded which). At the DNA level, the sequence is TGCGCCAGCAGCTTAGAGCTCGGGGGGGAGACCCAGTACTTC. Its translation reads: CASSLELGGETQYF.